This TCR beta chain was sequenced for a study of blood T cell repertoires in COVID-19. Across the whole study: The origin of the acute and convalescent COVID-19 samples was the United States, Italy and Spain.

Repertoires were generated with immunoSEQ multiplex PCR, while TCRdb's copy carries only in-frame clones and drops some. The sample lists around 65,000 clones, approximately 86% occurring once. The V gene's germline CDR1 is MDHEN and CDR2 SYDVKM. After removal of 6 bases from V and 4 bases from J, the junction contained 10 bases not matched to a gene. The CDR3 is 16 residues long. The sequenced sample was peripheral blood. The genes are TRBV28 and TRBJ1-5; 9 bases are a match to TRBD1. This TCR was sampled from a man older than 75 with active COVID-19. The DNA of the CDR3 is TGTGCCAGCAGCCCTACCCACAGGGGGCTTAATCAGCCCCAGCATTTT. This codes for CASSPTHRGLNQPQHF.